This TCR beta chain was identified during a study of post-analysis software for immune sequencing data. Study in general: Relapsing-remitting, secondary progressive and progressive-relapsing multiple sclerosis were all included among the disease courses. The study's findings and limits: Under F measure analysis, samples from one preparation batch co-clustered strongly. People with multiple sclerosis had a significantly lower normalized Chao1 diversity than controls did. Patients showed TRBV5-6, TRBV5-1 and TRBV20-1 among roughly 5 TRBV segments more frequent than in controls.

Germline CDR1 is MNHEY and CDR2 is SMNVEV (reference sequence). V shed 2 bases and J 6 bases; nucleotides not matched to a gene: 6. The CDR3 is made up of 15 amino acids. This clonotype was seen a handful of times. Its antigen is not identified. Presence of unique molecular identifiers characterized the TCR beta cDNA libraries. T cells numbering roughly 1 to 10 million yielded cDNA molecules that totaled roughly 500,000. TCRdb recomputed calls from the PCR reads with MiXCR, one row per CDR3 protein. This table has 400,000 to 500,000 distinct CDR3 sequences, approximately 38% appearing once. The chain joins TRBV27 to TRBJ2-7; 11 positions agree with TRBD1. The specimen was blood. The clonotype originates from a girl aged 2 to 9 with multiple sclerosis. The CDR3 is CASSLGGTGGREQYF. The CDR3 DNA sequence: TGTGCCAGCAGTTTAGGGGGGACAGGGGGACGCGAGCAGTACTTC.